This TCR beta chain was obtained from a study of blood T cell repertoires in COVID-19. Clones were read by immunoSEQ multiplex PCR, and TCRdb kept only the in-frame ones, dropping some. The sample lists about 480,000 clones, roughly 85% occurring once. This study enrolled people aged roughly 18 to 90 from approximately 25 US geographic areas. Germline CDR1 and CDR2: SGHRS and YFSETQ. The CDR3 sequence is 14 residues long. V was cut by 5 bases and J by 2 bases, with 12 bases left in between. Sequencing input: PBMCs or T cells enriched from blood (not recorded which). The V gene is TRBV5-1, the J gene TRBJ2-3, with D uncertain. This sequence was found in a woman between 18 and 29 years old with acute COVID-19. The CDR3 sequence: CASRVLDLTDTQYF. The CDR3 DNA sequence: TGCGCCAGCAGGGTCCTAGACCTCACAGATACGCAGTATTTT.